The 29 T cell receptor beta chains reported below all come from one sample, sequenced in a study of blood T cells in healthy people across ages. Through a sample-barcoded 5' primer and a J-beta primer mix, a second PCR was run for 7 to 11 cycles. TCRdb reanalysed the 5' RACE reads using MiXCR and keeps one entry per CDR3 protein. The repertoire includes over 600,000 distinct CDR3 sequences, just over 55% of them detected once, and roughly 25% sits in the top ten. The sequenced sample consisted of blood. Source of these receptors: a man aged 35 to 55 in good health.

The chain joins TRBV2 to TRBJ2-5; D is unclear. Germline V gene data show CDR1 as SNHLY and CDR2 as FYNNEI. This CDR3 has 17 amino acids. V lost 4 bases and J 1 base, leaving 19 bases between the germline ends. CDR3 sequence: CASSVERRRAPQETQYF. CDR3 DNA sequence: TGTGCCAGCAGTGTGGAGAGGCGAAGAGCCCCCCAAGAGACCCAGTACTTC.

V usage is TRBV28 and J usage is TRBJ1-5; a possible D gene is TRBD1 (6 bases). From germline, CDR1 is MDHEN and CDR2 SYDVKM. V dropped 5 bases and J dropped 5 bases, with 16 bases sitting between them. The CDR3 spans 15 residues. CDR3 DNA: TGTGCCAGCAGTAAAGGAGGGGGGCCCTATCAGCCCCAGCATTTT. It translates to CASSKGGGPYQPQHF. Drawing the rest from reference TRBV28 and TRBJ1-5, the complete variable domain is DVKVTQSSRYLVKRTGEKVFLECVQDMDHENMFWYRQDPGLGLRLIYFSYDVKMKEKGDIPEGYSVSREKKERFSLILESASTNQTSMYLCASSKGGGPYQPQHFGDGTRLSIL.

The chain links TRBV5-1 to TRBJ2-1; 7 bases line up with TRBD1. Trimming removed 4 bases from V and 6 bases from J; junction bases left unmatched: 10. The CDR3 has 15 residues. CDR1 and CDR2 from the germline V gene are SGHRS and YFSETQ. The chain's CDR3 is CASSPTGTAFNEQFF. DNA of the CDR3: TGCGCCAGCAGCCCGACAGGGACCGCATTCAATGAGCAGTTCTTC.

The V call is TRBV20-1, the J call TRBJ1-5; a weak D match, TRBD1 (5 bases). This CDR3 comprises 13 residues. In germline, CDR1 is DFQATT, CDR2 SNEGSKA (reference sequence). V was trimmed by 4 bases and J by 3 bases, leaving 10 bases between them. As DNA, the CDR3 is TGCAGTGCTAATCGCAGGGCCAATCAGCCCCAGCATTTT. It encodes CSANRRANQPQHF.

This clonotype was picked up a small number of times. The rearrangement joins TRBV6-1 to TRBJ2-5; 7 positions match TRBD1. The germline CDR1 and CDR2 sequences are MNHNS and SASEGT. Germline trimming cut 2 bases from V and 2 bases from J; bases unmatched to any gene: 8. The length of the CDR3 is 16 residues. Here the CDR3 DNA reads TGTGCCAGCAGTGAAAGAAGGACAGGCGAACAAGAGACCCAGTACTTC. It codes for CASSERRTGEQETQYF.

This clonotype showed up just a few times. This chain uses TRBV27 with TRBJ1-2; maybe TRBD1 (5 bases). The CDR3 runs 16 residues. Germline CDR1 is MNHEY and CDR2 is SMNVEV (reference sequence). The germline V and J ends were trimmed by 5 bases and 8 bases, with 24 bases remaining between them. Here the CDR3 DNA reads TGTGCCAGCAGTCCCGCCGGGACCCCTCCAAACTTGGGCTACACCTTC. Translated, it gives CASSPAGTPPNLGYTF.

This clonotype was recorded at least ten times. The rearrangement joins TRBV12-3 or TRBV12-4 to TRBJ2-3; 11 positions agree with TRBD1. V lost 7 bases to trimming and J lost 4 bases; unmatched junction nucleotides: 7. The CDR3 is 15 amino acids. The CDR3 loop reads CASKWTGGMSDTQYF. The CDR3 DNA reads TGTGCCAGCAAATGGACAGGGGGCATGTCAGATACGCAGTATTTT.

This chain links TRBV28 with TRBJ2-3; 7 nucleotides agree with TRBD2. V trimming: 8 bases; J trimming: 1 base; junction bases outside the gene matches: 15. CDR3 length: 17 amino acids. Germline V CDR1 and CDR2: MDHEN, SYDVKM. This chain's CDR3 is CASATWEGTRGTDTQYF. CDR3 nucleotides: TGTGCCAGCGCAACGTGGGAGGGGACTCGCGGCACAGATACGCAGTATTTT.

This clonotype came up once. J is TRBJ2-7 and V is TRBV11-3; D uncertain. The J call may be in error: the DNA end matches TRBJ2-5 better. There are 16 residues in the CDR3. In germline, CDR1 is SGHNT, CDR2 YENEEA. The CDR3 nucleotides read TGTGCCAGCAGCTTAGAGACTCCAGGCTCGCGAGAGACCCAGTACTTC. It codes for CASSLETPGSRETQYF.

This clonotype has only a few counts. The CDR3 reads CAISPTNRQEETQYF. The CDR3, as DNA: TGTGCCATCAGTCCCACGAATAGACAGGAAGAGACCCAGTACTTC. V is TRBV10-3 and J is TRBJ2-5; tentatively, D is TRBD1 (6 bases). Germline lookup yields CDR1 ENHRY and CDR2 SYGVKD. The V gene lost 5 bases and the J gene lost 3 bases, with 16 bases spanning the gap. This CDR3 region has 15 residues.

This clonotype was seen a handful of times. The CDR3 is CASRISLDSYEQYF. In DNA, the CDR3 is TGTGCCAGCAGGATTAGCCTAGATTCCTACGAGCAGTACTTC. The chain employs TRBV12-3 or TRBV12-4 and TRBJ2-7; D is undetermined. This CDR3 is built from 14 residues. V was trimmed by 6 bases and J by 1 base, leaving 13 bases between them.

This clonotype was counted between two and nine times. This chain connects TRBV3-1 to TRBJ2-6; perhaps TRBD2 as D (6 bases). Trimming cost V 1 base and J 0 bases, with 22 bases left between them. The CDR3 is 21 residues long. The germline gives CDR1 LGHDT, CDR2 YNNKEL (reference sequence). CDR3 sequence (DNA): TGTGCCAGCAGCCAAGGGATTGTTCTAGCGCAGTTATTCTCTGGGGCCAACGTCCTGACTTTC. Its protein product is CASSQGIVLAQLFSGANVLTF.

The chain combines TRBV15 with TRBJ1-2; D gene uncertain. V lost 6 bases to trimming and J lost 1 base, with 18 bases between them. CDR3 length: 16 residues. Germline assignment: CDR1 LNHNV and CDR2 YYDKDF (reference sequence). The CDR3 nucleotides read TGTGCCACCAGACGCAGCGAATCAGGAGGTAACTATGGCTACACCTTC. Translated: CATRRSESGGNYGYTF.

V gene TRBV7-2 combines with J gene TRBJ2-7; TRBD2 matches at 8 bases. The better agreement between TRBJ2-5 and the DNA end casts doubt on the J call. Looked up from germline, CDR1 is SGHTA and CDR2 is FQGNSA. The CDR3 has 15 amino acids. The CDR3 bases are TGTGCCAGCAGCAAGGTCGGGGGGGTCGGAGAGACCCAGTACTTC. Translation gives CASSKVGGVGETQYF.

This clonotype was detected only a few times. J is TRBJ2-5 and V is TRBV29-1; D tentatively reads TRBD1 or TRBD2 (6 bases each). The CDR3 has 14 residues. Trimming stripped 4 bases from V and 5 bases from J, with 17 bases between. The V gene's germline CDR1 is SQVTM and CDR2 ANQGSEA. The CDR3 here is CSVAAWGAWETQYF. CDR3 coding DNA: TGCAGCGTTGCTGCGTGGGGGGCGTGGGAGACCCAGTACTTC. The variable domain in full, completed from reference TRBV29-1 and TRBJ2-5, reads SAVISQKPSRDICQRGTSLTIQCQVDSQVTMMFWYRQQPGQSLTLIATANQGSEATYESGFVIDKFPISRPNLTFSTLTVSNMSPEDSSIYLCSVAAWGAWETQYFGPGTRLLVL.

The chain employs TRBV20-1 and TRBJ2-7, with D hard to call. With 3 bases removed from V and 2 bases from J, the gap between germline ends came to 14 bases. The germline gives CDR1 DFQATT, CDR2 SNEGSKA (reference sequence). The CDR3 contains 14 residues. The CDR3 DNA reads TGCAGTGCTAGTGCGTGGGCAGTTCCCTACGAGCAGTACTTC. Translation gives CSASAWAVPYEQYF.

This clonotype turned up a few times. The chain has TRBV15 and TRBJ2-3; D gene unclear. V lost 0 bases, J lost 4 bases, and 8 bases lay in between. CDR3 length equals 14 residues. CDR1 LNHNV and CDR2 YYDKDF come from the germline V gene (reference sequence). CDR3 in amino acids: CATSRDLSSDTQYF. The CDR3 bases are TGTGCCACCAGCAGAGATCTGTCGTCAGATACGCAGTATTTT.

The chain uses TRBV6-6 and TRBJ2-5; the D gene is possibly TRBD1 (7 bases). V was trimmed by 6 bases and J by 11 bases, leaving 19 bases between them. This CDR3 has 13 residues. CDR1 and CDR2 (germline): MNHNY, SVGAGI (reference sequence). In DNA form, the CDR3 reads TGTGCCAGCAGCGGAGGGACAGCTATTGAGCAGTACTTC. Translated: CASSGGTAIEQYF.

This clonotype was seen more than once but under ten times. The rearrangement joins TRBV6-2 or TRBV6-3 to TRBJ1-2, with a possible D match to TRBD1 (5 bases). This CDR3 is built from 15 residues. V lost 6 bases and J lost 8, with 22 bases in between. Per germline, CDR1 MNHEY and CDR2 SVGEGT. The CDR3 region has the DNA TGTGCCAGCAGCCTGTTGACAGATCCTCCTTCGGGCTACACCTTC. It yields the protein CASSLLTDPPSGYTF.

The rearrangement uses TRBV5-6 and TRBJ2-2; no definite D call. CDR3 length: 14 residues. V lost 4 bases and J 6 bases, leaving 13 bases between the germline ends. Germline V lookup: CDR1 SGHDT, CDR2 YYEEEE. The DNA of the CDR3 is TGTGCCAGCAGCGTACCCATTGGAGCCGGGGAGCTGTTTTTT. The encoded protein is CASSVPIGAGELFF.

This clonotype was seen more than once but under ten times. The J gene is TRBJ2-7, the V gene TRBV20-1; 9 bases line up with TRBD2. V dropped 5 bases and J dropped 0; count of bases not matched to a gene: 5. The CDR3 length is 14 residues. Per the germline V gene, CDR1 is DFQATT and CDR2 is SNEGSKA (reference sequence). The CDR3 sequence: CSASSGGNSYEQYF. The CDR3, as DNA: TGCAGTGCTTCGAGCGGGGGGAACTCCTACGAGCAGTACTTC.

The rearrangement uses TRBV28 and TRBJ2-6; D possibly corresponds to TRBD2 (5 bases). CDR1 and CDR2 from the germline V gene are MDHEN and SYDVKM. V was pared by 4 bases and J by 4 bases, with 23 bases between. The CDR3 is 19 amino acids. Here the CDR3 reads CASSSLRAGGSSGANVLTF. DNA of the CDR3: TGTGCCAGCAGTTCATTAAGAGCAGGAGGTTCGTCGGGGGCCAACGTCCTGACTTTC.

This sequence joins TRBV20-1 and TRBJ2-3; TRBD1 matches 7 bases. CDR3 size: 14 residues. The ends lost 3 bases at V and 7 bases at J; junction bases unmatched: 10. Per germline, CDR1 DFQATT and CDR2 SNEGSKA (reference sequence). The CDR3 region has the DNA TGCAGTGCTAGGGACACAGAGGACAGGCATACGCAGTATTTT. Translation: CSARDTEDRHTQYF.

The rearrangement links TRBV28 to TRBJ1-1; no firm D call. V lost 2 bases, J lost 1 base, and 11 bases lay in between. Germline CDR1 and CDR2: MDHEN and SYDVKM. CDR3 length: 15 residues. CDR3 region: CASSLLSRRNTEAFF. CDR3 in DNA: TGTGCCAGCAGTTTACTCTCGCGGCGGAACACTGAAGCTTTCTTT.

The CDR3 DNA follows: TGCGCCAGCAGCCCACAGGGGAGTACGGCAGATACGCAGTATTTT. Protein product: CASSPQGSTADTQYF. The V and J genes are TRBV5-1 and TRBJ2-3, with 7 bases lining up with TRBD1. The CDR3 loop spans 15 amino acids. Germline values: CDR1 SGHRS, CDR2 YFSETQ. V trimming: 4 bases; J trimming: 4 bases; junction bases outside the gene matches: 9. Drawing the rest from reference TRBV5-1 and TRBJ2-3, the complete variable domain is KAGVTQTPRYLIKTRGQQVTLSCSPISGHRSVSWYQQTPGQGLQFLFEYFSETQRNKGNFPGRFSGRQFSNSRSEMNVSTLELGDSALYLCASSPQGSTADTQYFGPGTRLTVL.

This clonotype appeared a few times. The rearrangement uses TRBV3-1 and TRBJ1-1, with D uncertain. Trimming pared 0 bases from V and 4 bases from J, leaving 9 bases between. Germline V CDR1 and CDR2: LGHDT, YNNKEL (reference sequence). The CDR3 is 14 amino acids. CDR3 DNA sequence: TGTGCCAGCAGCCAAGATAGAGGGTTCACTGAAGCTTTCTTT. Amino acids: CASSQDRGFTEAFF.

The gene calls are TRBV7-9 and TRBJ2-3, with 11 bases aligning to TRBD2. Germline V gene lookup returns CDR1 SEHNR and CDR2 FQNEAQ (reference sequence). The junction had 15 bases not matched to a gene; V was cut back by 6 bases and J by 4 bases. The CDR3 runs 18 residues. CDR3 nucleotides: TGTGCCAGCAGACCGCCCCCCCGACTAGCGGGACATGCAGATACGCAGTATTTT. Translated: CASRPPPRLAGHADTQYF.

This clonotype was counted between two and nine times. The chain combines TRBV10-3 with TRBJ2-7, with 10 bases identical to TRBD2. Trimming cost V 5 bases and J 2 bases; bases outside gene matches: 3. CDR1 is ENHRY and CDR2 is SYGVKD in the germline V gene. The CDR3 runs to 14 residues. CDR3 protein: CAISSGRGPYEQYF. In nucleotides, the CDR3 is TGTGCCATCAGTAGCGGGAGGGGCCCCTACGAGCAGTACTTC.

The chain employs TRBV5-8 and TRBJ2-4; 9 bases match TRBD1. CDR1 is SGHTS and CDR2 is YDEGEE in the germline V gene. There are 15 residues in the CDR3. Trimming cost V 1 base and J 7 bases; bases outside gene matches: 6. CDR3 region: CASSLTDRGSNIQYF. As DNA, the CDR3 is TGTGCCAGCAGCTTGACGGACAGGGGATCGAACATTCAGTACTTC.